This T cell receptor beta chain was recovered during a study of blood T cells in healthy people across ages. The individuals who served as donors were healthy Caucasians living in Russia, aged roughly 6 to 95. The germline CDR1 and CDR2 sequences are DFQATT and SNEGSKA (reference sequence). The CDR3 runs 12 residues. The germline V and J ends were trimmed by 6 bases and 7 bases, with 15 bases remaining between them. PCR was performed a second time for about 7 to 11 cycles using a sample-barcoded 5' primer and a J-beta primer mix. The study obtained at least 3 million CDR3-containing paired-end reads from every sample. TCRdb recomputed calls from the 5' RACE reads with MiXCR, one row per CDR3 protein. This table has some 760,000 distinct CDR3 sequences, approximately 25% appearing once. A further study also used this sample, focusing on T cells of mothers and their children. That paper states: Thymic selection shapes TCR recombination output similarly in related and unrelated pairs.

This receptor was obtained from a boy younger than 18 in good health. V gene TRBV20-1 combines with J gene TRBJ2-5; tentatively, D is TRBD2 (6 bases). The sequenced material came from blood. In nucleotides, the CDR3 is TGCAGTGCCCGCGGGGAGGCTGGGACCCAGTACTTC. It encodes CSARGEAGTQYF.